The clone carrying this T cell receptor beta chain was detected a few times. Its antigen is unidentified. This sample is part of a study of breast tumors, draining lymph nodes, adjacent tissues. Whole-study findings and limits: That most tumor T cells come from lymph nodes remained unproven. Tumor TCR diversity was below lymph nodes but above nontumor tissue.

The CDR3 is made up of 12 amino acids. Per the germline V gene, CDR1 is SQVTM and CDR2 is ANQGSEA. Unmatched junction bases numbered 1, after V lost 6 bases and J lost 2 bases. Each CDR3 protein gets one entry after TCRdb re-called the multiplex PCR reads with MiXCR. Counted here are over 15,000 distinct CDR3 sequences, 40% to 65% occurring once; the ten biggest clones make up 16%. V usage is TRBV29-1 and J usage is TRBJ1-2; TRBD1 matches 9 bases. This sequence was found in a female donor with breast cancer. Some clones in this sample may be carry-over from other donors' samples. Input material: tumor-adjacent breast tissue. In DNA, the CDR3 is TGCAGCGTCACAGGGGGCAACTATGGCTACACCTTC. Protein sequence: CSVTGGNYGYTF.